This T cell receptor beta chain was captured in a study of identical twins. There are many counts of this clonotype. Its antigen remains unknown. One entry per CDR3 protein, called by TCRdb with MiXCR from the 5' RACE reads. The table records approximately 210,000 distinct CDR3 sequences, less than 9.5% of them present only once. General study points: Analyses of zero insertions could be partly confounded by invariant MAIT and iNKT cells.

The CDR3 runs to 14 residues. V dropped 3 bases and J dropped 0; count of bases not matched to a gene: 4. CDR1 is DFQATT and CDR2 is SNEGSKA in the germline V gene (reference sequence). V is TRBV20-1 and J is TRBJ1-1; 7 bases map to TRBD1. This clonotype originated in a woman aged 18-29 years in good health. Source material: memory (CD45RO+) T cells sorted from blood. The CDR3 sequence: CSASGGQMNTEAFF. The CDR3 nucleotides read TGCAGTGCTAGTGGGGGACAGATGAACACTGAAGCTTTCTTT.